The 2 T cell receptor beta chains below were found in one sample sequenced in a study of monozygotic twins with inflammatory bowel disease. For each CDR3 protein, TCRdb gives one entry from its re-call of the 5' RACE reads, without DNA. Its clone listing holds 150,000 or so distinct CDR3 sequences. The sample comprised blood. The receptors stem from a human donor with ulcerative colitis or Crohn's disease, or a healthy co-twin of an affected twin (not recorded which).

The chain has TRBV6-5 and TRBJ2-7; the D gene TCRdb calls, TRBD2, cannot be checked with no DNA. CDR3 length equals 17 residues. The germline V gene encodes CDR1 MNHEY and CDR2 SVGAGI. This chain's CDR3 is CASSYSSSPSGTYEQYF.

V usage is TRBV10-3 and J usage is TRBJ1-2; the TCRdb call, TRBD1, lacks DNA for checking. Germline V gene lookup returns CDR1 ENHRY and CDR2 SYGVKD. This CDR3 spans 13 amino acids. The CDR3 here is CAIRLDRAGGYTF.